Below, 9 T cell receptor beta chains from the same sample are listed, as sequenced in a study of blood T cells in healthy people across ages. The use of a sample-barcoded 5' primer and a J-beta primer mix characterized a second PCR of about 7 to 12 cycles. TCRdb called the 5' RACE reads again in MiXCR, with one record for every CDR3 protein. The sample holds approximately 730,000 distinct CDR3 sequences, 35% to 45% seen once. The sequenced material came from blood. The origin of the receptors is a woman aged 55-69 years in good health.

The V call is TRBV6-1, the J call TRBJ2-3; the D gene is possibly TRBD1 (6 bases). The germline V gene encodes CDR1 MNHNS and CDR2 SASEGT. CDR3 size: 17 residues. The V and J ends lost 2 bases and 7 bases respectively, with 22 bases between them. The CDR3 loop reads CASSEMTGPGLAYTQYF. The CDR3 DNA sequence: TGTGCCAGCAGTGAAATGACAGGCCCCGGGTTAGCATATACGCAGTATTTT.

This chain joins TRBV6-6 and TRBJ2-3; TRBD2 is a possible D gene (6 bases). This CDR3 is built from 15 residues. Trimming shortened V by 7 bases and J by 0 bases, and 14 bases separated the two germline ends. Per the germline V gene, CDR1 is MNHNY and CDR2 is SVGAGI (reference sequence). The CDR3 spells CASKIGSSSTDTQYF. In nucleotides, the CDR3 is TGTGCCAGCAAGATCGGGAGCTCTAGCACAGATACGCAGTATTTT.

The count of this clonotype is one. The J gene is TRBJ1-4, the V gene TRBV6-2 or TRBV6-3, with 7 nucleotides matching TRBD1. J was trimmed by 8 bases and V by 5 bases; bases with no gene match: 8. The germline gives CDR1 MNHEY, CDR2 SVGEGT. The CDR3 covers 14 residues. The CDR3: CASSNRDSGEKLFF. In DNA, the CDR3 is TGTGCCAGCAGTAACCGGGACAGCGGGGAAAAACTGTTTTTT.

This rearrangement joins TRBV20-1 to TRBJ2-5, with 8 bases that match TRBD1. The V gene end was trimmed by 6 bases and the J gene end by 11 bases; junction bases not matched to a gene: 32. The CDR3 loop spans 19 amino acids. Germline CDR1 and CDR2: DFQATT and SNEGSKA (reference sequence). CDR3 nucleotide sequence: TGCAGTGCCCGTAAGAGGGACAGGAGTACTCCTACCCATAGGACGGAGCAGTACTTC. Translated, it gives CSARKRDRSTPTHRTEQYF.

This chain joins TRBV7-6 and TRBJ1-2; TRBD1 aligns across 11 bases. Germline CDR1 and CDR2: SGHVS and FNYEAQ. Unmatched junction bases numbered 11, after V lost 5 bases and J lost 6 bases. This CDR3 is 16 amino acids long. For the CDR3, the DNA is TGTGCCAGCAGCGAGGACAGGGGGCCCCAGCCTGATGGCTACACCTTC. Protein product: CASSEDRGPQPDGYTF.

This chain joins TRBV29-1 and TRBJ1-1; tentative D call: TRBD1 (5 bases). This CDR3 has 14 residues. Germline lookup yields CDR1 SQVTM and CDR2 ANQGSEA. Between the trimmed V and J ends, which lost 7 bases and 1 base, there was a span of 16 bases. DNA of the CDR3: TGCAGCGCCCGGTGGGGGTGGGGGAACACTGAAGCTTTCTTT. It codes for CSARWGWGNTEAFF. Based on the CDR3 plus reference TRBV29-1 and TRBJ1-1, the full variable domain is SAVISQKPSRDICQRGTSLTIQCQVDSQVTMMFWYRQQPGQSLTLIATANQGSEATYESGFVIDKFPISRPNLTFSTLTVSNMSPEDSSIYLCSARWGWGNTEAFFGQGTRLTVV.

In DNA, the CDR3 is TGCGCCAGCAGCCAAGTTAGGGTGGGGGACTACGAGCAGTACTTC. Its translation is CASSQVRVGDYEQYF. The rearrangement joins TRBV4-1 to TRBJ2-4, with D possibly called TRBD1 or TRBD2 (5 bases each). Judging by the DNA end, TRBJ2-7 fits better; the J call may be wrong. Germline V CDR1 and CDR2: MGHRA, YSYEKL. This CDR3 is 15 amino acids long.

CDR3 nucleotides: TGCAGCGTTGAAAGTGGGGGGACCTACGAGCAGTACTTC. It encodes CSVESGGTYEQYF. The V gene is TRBV29-1, the J gene TRBJ2-7, with D perhaps TRBD2 (6 bases). Trimming took 2 bases from V and 2 from J, leaving 10 bases between them. Germline CDR1 SQVTM, CDR2 ANQGSEA. The CDR3 totals 13 residues.

This clonotype was observed a few times. The chain combines TRBV27 with TRBJ2-5; 9 bases are shared with TRBD1. Germline loops: CDR1 MNHEY, CDR2 SMNVEV (reference sequence). The CDR3 loop spans 16 amino acids. V lost 3 bases, J lost 5 bases, and 10 bases stayed unmatched. Here the CDR3 reads CASSFPRTGEVETQYF. The CDR3 DNA reads TGTGCCAGCAGTTTCCCCCGGACAGGGGAGGTGGAGACCCAGTACTTC.